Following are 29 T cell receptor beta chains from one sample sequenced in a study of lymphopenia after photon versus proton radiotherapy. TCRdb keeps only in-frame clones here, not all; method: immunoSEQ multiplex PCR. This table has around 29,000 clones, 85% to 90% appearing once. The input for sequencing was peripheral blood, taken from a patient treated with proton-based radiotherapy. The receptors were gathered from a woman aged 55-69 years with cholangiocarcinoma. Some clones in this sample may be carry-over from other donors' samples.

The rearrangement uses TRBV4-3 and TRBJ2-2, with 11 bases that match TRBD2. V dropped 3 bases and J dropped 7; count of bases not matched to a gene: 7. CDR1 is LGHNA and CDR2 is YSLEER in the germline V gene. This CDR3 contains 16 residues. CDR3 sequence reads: CASSQATSGNRGELFF. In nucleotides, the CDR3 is TGCGCCAGCAGCCAGGCGACTAGCGGGAACCGCGGGGAGCTGTTTTTT.

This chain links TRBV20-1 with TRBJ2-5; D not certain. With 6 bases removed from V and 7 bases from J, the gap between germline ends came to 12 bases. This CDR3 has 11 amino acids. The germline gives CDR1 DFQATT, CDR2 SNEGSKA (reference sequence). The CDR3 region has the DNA TGCAGTGCCCGAAATCCCGGGACCCAGTACTTC. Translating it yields CSARNPGTQYF.

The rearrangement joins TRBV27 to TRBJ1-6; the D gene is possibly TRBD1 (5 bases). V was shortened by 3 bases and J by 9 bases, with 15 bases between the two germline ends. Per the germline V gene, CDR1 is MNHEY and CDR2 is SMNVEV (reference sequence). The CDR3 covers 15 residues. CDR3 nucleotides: TGTGCCAGCAGTTTGGCAGGGTCCTATCTTTCACCCCTCCACTTT. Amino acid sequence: CASSLAGSYLSPLHF.

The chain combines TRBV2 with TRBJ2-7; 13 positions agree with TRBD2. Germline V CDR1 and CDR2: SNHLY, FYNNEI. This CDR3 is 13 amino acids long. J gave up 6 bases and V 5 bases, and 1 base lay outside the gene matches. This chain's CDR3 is CASSWTSGGEQYF. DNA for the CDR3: TGTGCCAGCAGTTGGACTAGCGGGGGCGAGCAGTACTTC.

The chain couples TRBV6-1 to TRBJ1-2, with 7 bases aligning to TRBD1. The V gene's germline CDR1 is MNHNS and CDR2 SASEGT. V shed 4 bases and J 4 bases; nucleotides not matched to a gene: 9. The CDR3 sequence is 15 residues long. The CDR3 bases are TGTGCCAGCAGTGTTGGGACAGAGGGGCCCTATGGCTACACCTTC. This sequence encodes CASSVGTEGPYGYTF.

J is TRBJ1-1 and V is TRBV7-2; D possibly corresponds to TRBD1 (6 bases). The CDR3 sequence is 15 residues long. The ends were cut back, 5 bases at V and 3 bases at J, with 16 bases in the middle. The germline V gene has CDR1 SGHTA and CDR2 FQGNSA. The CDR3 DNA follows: TGTGCCAGCAGCCGGACCCCGGGACACTACACTGAAGCTTTCTTT. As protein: CASSRTPGHYTEAFF.

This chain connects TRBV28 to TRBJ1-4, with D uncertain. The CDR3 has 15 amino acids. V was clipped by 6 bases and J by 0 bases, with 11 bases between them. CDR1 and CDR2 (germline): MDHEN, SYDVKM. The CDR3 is CASRRTPATNEKLFF. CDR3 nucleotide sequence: TGTGCCAGCAGACGAACGCCGGCAACTAATGAAAAACTGTTTTTT.

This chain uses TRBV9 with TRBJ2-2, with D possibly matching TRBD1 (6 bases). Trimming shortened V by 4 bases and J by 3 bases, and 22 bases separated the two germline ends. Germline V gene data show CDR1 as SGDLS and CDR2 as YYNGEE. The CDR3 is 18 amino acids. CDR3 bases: TGTGCCAGCAGCCCCCTCATGGCGAGGGGGTATCACACCGGGGAGCTGTTTTTT. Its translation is CASSPLMARGYHTGELFF.

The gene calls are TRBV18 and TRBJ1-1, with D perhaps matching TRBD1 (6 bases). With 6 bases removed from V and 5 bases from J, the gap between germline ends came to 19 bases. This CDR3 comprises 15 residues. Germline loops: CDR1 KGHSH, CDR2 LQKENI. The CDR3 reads CASSPLDRRRTEAFF. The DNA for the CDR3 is TGTGCCAGCTCTCCCTTAGACAGGCGTAGGACTGAAGCTTTCTTT.

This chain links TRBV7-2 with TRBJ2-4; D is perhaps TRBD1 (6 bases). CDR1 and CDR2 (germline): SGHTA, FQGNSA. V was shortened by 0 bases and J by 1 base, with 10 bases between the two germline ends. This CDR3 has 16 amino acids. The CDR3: CASSLAQGTAKNIQYF. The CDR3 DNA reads TGTGCCAGCAGCTTAGCCCAGGGGACGGCCAAAAACATTCAGTACTTC.

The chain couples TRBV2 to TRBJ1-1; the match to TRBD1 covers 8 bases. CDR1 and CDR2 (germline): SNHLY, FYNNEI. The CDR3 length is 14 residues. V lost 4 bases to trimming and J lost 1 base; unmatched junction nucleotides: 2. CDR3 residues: CASSGDRWNTEAFF. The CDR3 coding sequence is TGTGCCAGCAGTGGGGACAGGTGGAACACTGAAGCTTTCTTT.

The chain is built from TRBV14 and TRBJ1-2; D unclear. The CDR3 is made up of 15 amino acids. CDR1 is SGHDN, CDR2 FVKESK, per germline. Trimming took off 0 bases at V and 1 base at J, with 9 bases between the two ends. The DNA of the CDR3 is TGTGCCAGCAGCCAAGAAGGAGACCTTAACTATGGCTACACCTTC. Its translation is CASSQEGDLNYGYTF.

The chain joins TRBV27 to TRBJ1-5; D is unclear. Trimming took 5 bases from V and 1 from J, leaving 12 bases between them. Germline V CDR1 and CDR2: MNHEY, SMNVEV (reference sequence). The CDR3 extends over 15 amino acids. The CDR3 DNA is TGTGCCAGCAGTCTGCTAAGTGGGAGCAATCAGCCCCAGCATTTT. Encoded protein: CASSLLSGSNQPQHF.

In nucleotides, the CDR3 is TGTGCCAGCAGTTCTCACCAGAGCTCCTACAATGAGCAGTTCTTC. Protein sequence: CASSSHQSSYNEQFF. The V and J genes are TRBV6-6 and TRBJ2-1; D is unclear. The CDR3 has 15 amino acids. The V gene's germline CDR1 is MNHNY and CDR2 SVGAGI (reference sequence). Trimming stripped 4 bases from V and 0 bases from J, with 10 bases between.

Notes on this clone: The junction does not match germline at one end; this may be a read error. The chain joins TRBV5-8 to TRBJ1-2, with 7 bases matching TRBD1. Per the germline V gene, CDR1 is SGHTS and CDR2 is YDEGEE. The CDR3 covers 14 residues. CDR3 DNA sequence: TGCGCCAGCAGCTCCTCGGACAGGACCTATGGCTACACCTTC. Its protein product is CASSSSDRTYGYTF.

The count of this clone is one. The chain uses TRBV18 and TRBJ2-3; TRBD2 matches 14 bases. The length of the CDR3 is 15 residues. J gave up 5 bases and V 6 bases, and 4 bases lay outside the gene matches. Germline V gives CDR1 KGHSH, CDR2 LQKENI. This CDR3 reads CASSGGLAGEDTQYF. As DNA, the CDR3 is TGTGCCAGCTCGGGGGGACTAGCGGGAGAAGATACGCAGTATTTT.

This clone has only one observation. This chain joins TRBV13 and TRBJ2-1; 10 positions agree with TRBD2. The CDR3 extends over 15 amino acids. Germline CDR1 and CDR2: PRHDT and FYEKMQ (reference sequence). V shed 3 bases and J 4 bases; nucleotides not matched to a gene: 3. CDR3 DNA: TGTGCCAGCAGCTTGGGGACTAGCGATTACAATGAGCAGTTCTTC. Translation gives CASSLGTSDYNEQFF.

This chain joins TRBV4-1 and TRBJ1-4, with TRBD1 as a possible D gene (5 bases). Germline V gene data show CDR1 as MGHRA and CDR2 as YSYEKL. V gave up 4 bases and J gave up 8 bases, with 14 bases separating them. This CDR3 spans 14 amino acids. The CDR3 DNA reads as TGCGCCAGCAGCCGGGACTTCCCGCGGGAAAAACTGTTTTTT. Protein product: CASSRDFPREKLFF.

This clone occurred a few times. The CDR3 here is CSASDYEQYF. The CDR3 DNA sequence: TGCAGTGCTAGTGACTACGAGCAGTACTTC. The chain employs TRBV20-1 and TRBJ2-7; D gene ambiguous. In germline, CDR1 is DFQATT, CDR2 SNEGSKA (reference sequence). Trimming pared 3 bases from V and 3 bases from J, leaving 3 bases between. The CDR3 runs 10 residues.

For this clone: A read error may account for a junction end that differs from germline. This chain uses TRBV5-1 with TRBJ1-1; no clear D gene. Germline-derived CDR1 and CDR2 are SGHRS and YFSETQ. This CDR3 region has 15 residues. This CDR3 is CASSLAQKMNTKAFF. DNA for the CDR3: TGCGCCAGCAGCTTGGCACAGAAGATGAACACTAAAGCTTTCTTT.

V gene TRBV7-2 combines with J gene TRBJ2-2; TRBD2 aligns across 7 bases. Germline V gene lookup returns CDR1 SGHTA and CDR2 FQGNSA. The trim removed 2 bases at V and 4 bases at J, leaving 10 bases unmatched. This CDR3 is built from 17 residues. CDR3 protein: CASSLYSGGSGTGELFF. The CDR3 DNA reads TGTGCCAGCAGCTTATATAGTGGCGGGAGTGGCACCGGGGAGCTGTTTTTT.

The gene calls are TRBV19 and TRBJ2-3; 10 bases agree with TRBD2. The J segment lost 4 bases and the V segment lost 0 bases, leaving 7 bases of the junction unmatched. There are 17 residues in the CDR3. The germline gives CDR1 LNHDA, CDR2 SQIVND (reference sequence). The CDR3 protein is CASSIEILAGTPDTQYF. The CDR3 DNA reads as TGTGCCAGTAGTATAGAAATACTAGCGGGAACGCCAGATACGCAGTATTTT.

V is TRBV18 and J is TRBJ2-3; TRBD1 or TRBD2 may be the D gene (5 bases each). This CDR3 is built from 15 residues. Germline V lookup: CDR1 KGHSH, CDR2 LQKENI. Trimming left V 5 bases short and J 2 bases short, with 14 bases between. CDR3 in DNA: TGTGCCAGCTCAGCCCATGGGGGACCCACAGATACGCAGTATTTT. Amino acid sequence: CASSAHGGPTDTQYF.

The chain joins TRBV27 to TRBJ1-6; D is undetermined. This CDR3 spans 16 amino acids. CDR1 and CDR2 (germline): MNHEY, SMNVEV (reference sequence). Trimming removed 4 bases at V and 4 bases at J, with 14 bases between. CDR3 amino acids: CASSSPLKSYNSPLHF. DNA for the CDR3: TGTGCCAGCAGTTCTCCCCTCAAATCGTATAATTCACCCCTCCACTTT.

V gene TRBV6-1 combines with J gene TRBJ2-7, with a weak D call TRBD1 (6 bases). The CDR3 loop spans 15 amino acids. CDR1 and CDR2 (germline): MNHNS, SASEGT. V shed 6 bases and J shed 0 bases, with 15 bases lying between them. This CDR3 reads CASRERQGISYEQYF. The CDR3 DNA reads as TGTGCCAGCAGGGAACGTCAGGGGATCTCCTACGAGCAGTACTTC.

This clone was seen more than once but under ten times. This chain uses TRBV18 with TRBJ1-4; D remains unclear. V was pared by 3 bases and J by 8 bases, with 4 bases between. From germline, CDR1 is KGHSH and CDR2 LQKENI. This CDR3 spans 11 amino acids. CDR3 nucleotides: TGTGCCAGCTCACCGGCCGAAAAACTGTTTTTT. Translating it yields CASSPAEKLFF.

The CDR3 sequence is CASSPTWGSGNTIYF. The CDR3 DNA sequence: TGTGCCAGCTCACCAACCTGGGGATCTGGAAACACCATATATTTT. The chain combines TRBV18 with TRBJ1-3; D remains unclear. The V end was cut by 2 bases, the J end by 1 base, with 9 bases between. The CDR3 is 15 residues long. The germline V gene has CDR1 KGHSH and CDR2 LQKENI.

The chain's CDR3 is CASSRLINARVSSRGHGYTF. CDR3 nucleotide sequence: TGTGCCAGCAGCCGCCTGATCAACGCCCGCGTCTCTTCTCGAGGGCATGGCTACACCTTC. The chain carries TRBV14 and TRBJ1-2; no definite D call. This CDR3 region has 20 residues. V was clipped by 4 bases and J by 6 bases, with 33 bases between them. The germline V gene has CDR1 SGHDN and CDR2 FVKESK.

The CDR3 DNA reads as TGTGCCAGCAGTTTAACTGGGGATTTGATAAGGCAGTACTTC. Protein product: CASSLTGDLIRQYF. The chain links TRBV27 to TRBJ2-7; D unclear. From germline, CDR1 is MNHEY and CDR2 SMNVEV (reference sequence). The CDR3 has 14 residues. Deletions cut 2 bases from V and 9 bases from J, with 17 bases between.